This TCR beta chain was retrieved from a study of human T cells and chemical hapten exposure. In this sample, this clonotype turned up many times. Using its own MiXCR run on the RACE reads, TCRdb lists one record per CDR3 protein. This sample yields approximately 89,000 distinct CDR3 sequences, of which about 9.4% are seen a single time; approximately 2.3% belongs to the top ten. The CDR3 contains 12 residues. The V gene lost 2 bases and the J gene lost 4 bases, with 2 bases spanning the gap. Germline V gives CDR1 MDHEN, CDR2 SYDVKM. Sample time point: patch test 2, 6 weeks after DPC sensitization. The treatment here: therapeutic diphenylcyclopropenone sensitization with weekly scalp DPC. Suited to DPC and affected by alopecia, the donors ranged from 18 to 70 years old.

This sample comprised whole blood, obtained in connection with sensitization to the hapten diphenylcyclopropenone (DPC). J is TRBJ2-2 and V is TRBV28, with unresolved D. The TCR was taken from a woman aged 30 to 39 with alopecia areata. Some clones in this sample may be carry-over from other donors' samples. The chain's CDR3 is CASSLVTGELFF. In DNA form, the CDR3 reads TGTGCCAGCAGTTTAGTCACCGGGGAGCTGTTTTTT. Looking up the rest from reference TRBV28 and TRBJ2-2 gives the full variable domain: DVKVTQSSRYLVKRTGEKVFLECVQDMDHENMFWYRQDPGLGLRLIYFSYDVKMKEKGDIPEGYSVSREKKERFSLILESASTNQTSMYLCASSLVTGELFFGEGSRLTVL.